These 10 T cell receptor beta chains share one sample of origin, sequenced in a study of cytomegalovirus exposure and HLA in healthy donors. The primer mix had 60 Vbeta and 13 Jbeta primers. Sequencing used immunoSEQ multiplex PCR; TCRdb keeps in-frame clones, though not all of them. Of 200,000 or so clones listed, approximately 80% are singletons. The sample taken for sequencing was PBMCs. Receptors were obtained from a boy aged 2 to 10 in good health and CMV-seronegative.

The chain uses TRBV29-1 and TRBJ2-1, with 9 bases lining up with TRBD1. In germline, CDR1 is SQVTM, CDR2 ANQGSEA. The trim removed 7 bases at V and 7 bases at J, leaving 8 bases unmatched. The CDR3 sequence is 13 residues long. CDR3 loop: CSGDRVVQNEQFF. In DNA form, the CDR3 reads TGCAGCGGGGACAGGGTAGTGCAGAATGAGCAGTTCTTC.

A word on this clone: A junction boundary mismatches the germline segment, possibly from a read error. V is TRBV2 and J is TRBJ2-7, with TRBD1 matching over 7 bases. The CDR3 runs to 15 residues. Looked up from germline, CDR1 is SNHLY and CDR2 is FYNNEI. The CDR3 nucleotides are TGTGCCAGCAGTCGCTTCCTTATAAGACAGGGAGTCGACGACTTC. Its protein product is CASSRFLIRQGVDDF.

The chain carries TRBV6-1 and TRBJ2-2; D is unclear. Germline V gene data show CDR1 as MNHNS and CDR2 as SASEGT. The V and J ends lost 5 bases and 2 bases respectively, with 12 bases between them. CDR3 size: 15 residues. CDR3 amino acids: CASSPTRPNTGELFF. CDR3 nucleotide sequence: TGTGCCAGCAGTCCTACGAGGCCCAACACCGGGGAGCTGTTTTTT.

This chain uses TRBV5-1 with TRBJ1-6; D is ambiguous. The CDR3 has 15 residues. V gave up 0 bases and J gave up 11 bases, with 15 bases separating them. Per germline, CDR1 SGHRS and CDR2 YFSETQ. Written as DNA, the CDR3 is TGCGCCAGCAGCTTGGCCGAGCTTGAGGGCACACCCCTCCACTTT. This gives the protein CASSLAELEGTPLHF.

V and J are TRBV19 and TRBJ1-3, with unresolved D. Germline V lookup: CDR1 LNHDA, CDR2 SQIVND (reference sequence). The CDR3 covers 14 residues. Trimming shortened V by 10 bases and J by 1 base, and 14 bases separated the two germline ends. This CDR3 reads CATHTGYSGNTIYF. The DNA for the CDR3 is TGTGCCACCCACACGGGGTATTCTGGAAACACCATATATTTT.

The V and J genes are TRBV7-8 and TRBJ1-3; D remains ambiguous. Trimming removed 4 bases from V and 2 bases from J, with 12 bases in between. This CDR3 has 15 amino acids. Germline CDR1 reads SGHVS; CDR2 reads FQNEAQ. DNA for the CDR3: TGTGCCAGCAGCTCAGCCCGTATCCCTGGAAACACCATATATTTT. Protein: CASSSARIPGNTIYF.

The chain employs TRBV4-2 and TRBJ2-4; 10 nucleotides match TRBD2. Germline CDR1 LGHNA, CDR2 YNFKEQ. The V segment lost 1 base and the J segment 6 bases; nucleotides outside the gene matches: 3. The length of the CDR3 is 15 residues. The CDR3 DNA reads TGTGCCAGCAGCCAAGTAAGCGGGGGGGTAAACATTCAGTACTTC. The encoded protein is CASSQVSGGVNIQYF.

This clone was detected only a few times. The V and J genes are TRBV4-3 and TRBJ1-2, with D unresolved. Trimming stripped 0 bases from V and 4 bases from J, with 15 bases between. Germline loops: CDR1 LGHNA, CDR2 YSLEER. The CDR3 loop spans 16 amino acids. CDR3 nucleotides: TGCGCCAGCAGCCAAGATTTCCAACAGACTATCTATGGCTACACCTTC. Its translation: CASSQDFQQTIYGYTF.

V gene TRBV29-1 combines with J gene TRBJ1-2, with TRBD1 matching over 9 bases. Germline V gene lookup returns CDR1 SQVTM and CDR2 ANQGSEA. V lost 7 bases, J lost 8 bases, and 5 bases stayed unmatched. The CDR3 is 11 residues long. In nucleotides, the CDR3 is TGCAGCGCACAGGGGGCTAGGGGCTACACCTTC. Translating gives CSAQGARGYTF. The full variable domain, its missing parts supplied by reference TRBV29-1 and TRBJ1-2, is SAVISQKPSRDICQRGTSLTIQCQVDSQVTMMFWYRQQPGQSLTLIATANQGSEATYESGFVIDKFPISRPNLTFSTLTVSNMSPEDSSIYLCSAQGARGYTFGSGTRLTVV.

The rearrangement joins TRBV6-1 to TRBJ1-1; a weak D match, TRBD1 (5 bases). This CDR3 has 15 residues. CDR1 MNHNS and CDR2 SASEGT come from the germline V gene. Trimming took off 7 bases at V and 11 bases at J, with 26 bases between the two ends. CDR3: CASTYLRGAGESAFF. The CDR3 nucleotides are TGTGCCAGCACCTATCTAAGAGGGGCGGGGGAATCGGCTTTCTTT.